This section outlines one T cell receptor (beta chain) sequence together with its context. This record belongs to a study of blood T cell repertoires in COVID-19. About the study: Samples taken during acute and convalescent COVID-19 were collected in the United States, Italy and Spain. T cells, B-cell-depleted T cells, or PBMCs provided the cDNA or gDNA that served as material.

Seattle patients were enrolled during active infection and followed longitudinally. Germline V lookup: CDR1 MGHRA, CDR2 YSYEKL. The CDR3 extends over 15 amino acids. The ends lost 4 bases at V and 4 bases at J; junction bases unmatched: 7. Authors' processing steps: Quantification of nucleated cells was approximated via reference gene primer amplification. Measured with immunoSEQ multiplex PCR; TCRdb has only the in-frame clones, and not every one. V and J calls plus clone size are reproduced from that table; the DNA served to infer D and trimming. In the table there are about 260,000 clones, about nine tenths of which are singletons.

This receptor was identified in a person aged 18 to 29 with COVID-19, enrolled during active disease. The sample taken for sequencing was peripheral blood. This chain connects TRBV4-1 to TRBJ2-7, with 10 bases that match TRBD1. CDR3 DNA sequence: TGCGCCAGCAGCCCATCCGGGACAGGGGTTTACGAGCAGTACTTC. This sequence encodes CASSPSGTGVYEQYF.